This T cell receptor (beta chain) derives from a study of early stage breast cancer tumors. Study-wide background: Of around 16 invasive breast tumors, 11 to 12 were hormone receptor-positive, HER2-negative. Study findings and constraints: Tumors had approximately 2.6-fold higher T cell density and higher clonality than adjacent normal breast tissue. Blood repertoires resembled normal breast more than tumor. Functional markers like CD4, CD8 and FOXP3 were missed in bulk sequencing.

On this clone: The antigen remains unidentified.

The repertoire was sequenced with immunoSEQ multiplex PCR; TCRdb's copy has only in-frame clones and lacks some. Among roughly 25,000 clones listed, roughly 64% were seen once. Trimming took 3 bases from V and 0 from J; bases not matched to a gene: 5. This CDR3 is built from 15 residues. Per germline, CDR1 SGHDT and CDR2 YYEEEE. V and J are TRBV5-6 and TRBJ2-5; 7 bases agree with TRBD2. The receptor's source is a person between 55 and 69 years old with breast cancer. The sample comprised breast tumor tissue. The DNA of the CDR3 is TGTGCCAGCAGCTCCCCCAGCGGGAACCAAGAGACCCAGTACTTC. Its protein is CASSSPSGNQETQYF.